This passage covers 27 T cell receptor beta chains from one sample sequenced in a study of beta chain features in type 1 diabetes. Of the isolated RNA, all was reverse transcribed, and so the sequenced material was expressed TCRB transcripts. The assay was immunoSEQ multiplex PCR, and TCRdb's table has in-frame clones only and misses some. The sample holds about 260,000 clones, about 63% seen once. Sequencing was done on a sample of naive CD4+ T cells from blood. The receptors stem from a young man in good health.

As DNA, the CDR3 is TGTGCCAGCAGCTTTCCAGGGATGACAGGGGCAGGTGAAGCTTTCTTT. It yields the protein CASSFPGMTGAGEAFF. J is TRBJ1-1 and V is TRBV7-9, with TRBD1 matching 8 bases. Germline values: CDR1 SEHNR, CDR2 FQNEAQ (reference sequence). The CDR3 sequence is 16 residues long. With V trimmed by 3 bases and J by 7 bases, 13 bases remained unmatched.

There are a few counts of this clone. This chain links TRBV5-4 with TRBJ2-3, with D uncertain. The CDR3 is 15 amino acids. Germline V gene data show CDR1 as SGHNT and CDR2 as YYREEE (reference sequence). With 1 base removed from V and 4 bases from J, the gap between germline ends came to 13 bases. The CDR3 region is CASSLPHGSPDTQYF. The CDR3 region has the DNA TGTGCCAGCAGCTTGCCCCATGGCTCGCCAGATACGCAGTATTTT.

This clone was seen once. The rearrangement joins TRBV30 to TRBJ1-2; 8 positions match TRBD1. Germline V gives CDR1 GTSNPN, CDR2 SVGIG (reference sequence). V lost 4 bases to trimming and J lost 5 bases; unmatched junction nucleotides: 6. The CDR3 has 13 residues. This CDR3 reads CAWTPGQAYGYTF. Here the CDR3 DNA reads TGTGCCTGGACCCCGGGACAGGCGTATGGCTACACCTTC.

The rearrangement joins TRBV19 to TRBJ1-1, with D possibly being TRBD1 (5 bases). This CDR3 region has 14 residues. CDR1 LNHDA and CDR2 SQIVND come from the germline V gene (reference sequence). Trimming cost V 4 bases and J 1 base, with 10 bases left between them. The CDR3 spells CASSRWDGNTEAFF. The CDR3 DNA follows: TGTGCCAGTAGTAGGTGGGACGGGAACACTGAAGCTTTCTTT.

This clone showed up just a few times. The V gene is TRBV7-2, the J gene TRBJ2-2; 8 bases are shared with TRBD1. J lost 4 bases, V lost 5 bases, and 9 bases had no gene match. Germline values: CDR1 SGHTA, CDR2 FQGNSA. This CDR3 spans 16 amino acids. In nucleotides, the CDR3 is TGTGCCAGCAGCCCCCGACGGACAGGGTTCACCGGGGAGCTGTTTTTT. Its protein is CASSPRRTGFTGELFF.

The chain uses TRBV28 and TRBJ2-7; perhaps TRBD1 as D (5 bases). The V end was cut by 3 bases, the J end by 0 bases, with 15 bases between. The CDR3 totals 16 residues. Per germline, CDR1 MDHEN and CDR2 SYDVKM. The CDR3 spells CASSFPRQGYSYEQYF. The CDR3 nucleotides read TGTGCCAGCAGTTTCCCTCGGCAGGGTTACTCCTACGAGCAGTACTTC.

This clone has just a few counts. The V and J genes are TRBV14 and TRBJ2-1; TRBD2 matches at 7 bases. The CDR3 spans 13 residues. Germline CDR1 SGHDN, CDR2 FVKESK. V was clipped by 6 bases and J by 6 bases; unmatched bases: 5. CDR3 sequence reads: CASRRGGFNEQFF. DNA for the CDR3: TGTGCCAGCAGGAGGGGAGGGTTCAATGAGCAGTTCTTC.

The J gene is TRBJ2-3, the V gene TRBV29-1; D ambiguous. V dropped 6 bases and J dropped 4 bases, with 17 bases sitting between them. Germline CDR1 SQVTM, CDR2 ANQGSEA. The CDR3 extends over 14 amino acids. The CDR3 protein is CSVLRKRQSDTQYF. In nucleotides, the CDR3 is TGCAGCGTCTTACGTAAGAGACAATCAGATACGCAGTATTTT.

V usage is TRBV29-1 and J usage is TRBJ2-7; 7 nucleotides line up with TRBD1. J gave up 0 bases and V 3 bases, and 5 bases lay outside the gene matches. The CDR3 sequence is 14 residues long. CDR1 is SQVTM, CDR2 ANQGSEA, per germline. The CDR3: CSVDETGSSYEQYF. For the CDR3, the DNA is TGCAGCGTTGATGAGACAGGGAGCTCCTACGAGCAGTACTTC.

This clone was seen a few times. The chain couples TRBV6-5 to TRBJ2-1; either TRBD1 or TRBD2 may fit D (5 bases each). Germline V CDR1 and CDR2: MNHEY, SVGAGI. V was clipped by 4 bases and J by 4 bases, with 11 bases between them. The CDR3 has 14 amino acids. CDR3 region: CASSLGRTYNEQFF. The CDR3 bases are TGTGCCAGCAGTTTGGGACGGACGTACAATGAGCAGTTCTTC.

CDR3 sequence: CAWSVIGTEYF. The DNA for the CDR3 is TGTGCCTGGAGTGTAATCGGGACGGAGTACTTC. The rearrangement joins TRBV30 to TRBJ2-7, with D perhaps matching TRBD1 or TRBD2 (5 bases each). The V end was cut by 0 bases, the J end by 11 bases, with 11 bases between. Germline assignment: CDR1 GTSNPN and CDR2 SVGIG (reference sequence). This CDR3 comprises 11 residues.

V and J are TRBV4-3 and TRBJ2-4, with D hard to call. Germline V lookup: CDR1 LGHNA, CDR2 YSLEER. The CDR3 sequence is 15 residues long. The V end lost 0 bases, the J end lost 0 bases, and 6 bases lay between the germline ends. The CDR3 sequence is CASSQERLAKNIQYF. The CDR3 nucleotides are TGCGCCAGCAGCCAAGAACGGCTAGCCAAAAACATTCAGTACTTC.

This chain joins TRBV6-1 and TRBJ2-2, with 10 bases identical to TRBD1. Germline CDR1 and CDR2: MNHNS and SASEGT. The CDR3 contains 15 residues. Trimming removed 5 bases from V and 6 bases from J; junction bases left unmatched: 6. CDR3 sequence reads: CASSPTGGWAGELFF. Here the CDR3 DNA reads TGTGCCAGCAGTCCGACAGGGGGCTGGGCCGGGGAGCTGTTTTTT.

V gene TRBV6-5 combines with J gene TRBJ2-7; 9 nucleotides line up with TRBD1. The CDR3 contains 15 residues. The trim removed 5 bases at V and 5 bases at J, leaving 10 bases unmatched. Germline CDR1 and CDR2: MNHEY and SVGAGI. CDR3: CASSNPPDRGHEQYF. In nucleotides, the CDR3 is TGTGCCAGCAGTAACCCGCCGGACAGGGGACACGAGCAGTACTTC.

This clone is a singleton in its sample. This sequence joins TRBV30 and TRBJ2-7; 10 nucleotides line up with TRBD1. Germline CDR1 GTSNPN, CDR2 SVGIG (reference sequence). There are 15 residues in the CDR3. J lost 5 bases, V lost 2 bases, and 9 bases had no gene match. The CDR3 is CAWSRGVGQGNEQYF. The CDR3 coding sequence is TGTGCCTGGAGTAGGGGAGTGGGACAGGGGAACGAGCAGTACTTC.

J is TRBJ1-1 and V is TRBV7-2; D unclear. Germline lookup yields CDR1 SGHTA and CDR2 FQGNSA. With 2 bases removed from V and 0 bases from J, the gap between germline ends came to 7 bases. The CDR3 spans 14 residues. DNA of the CDR3: TGTGCCAGCAGCTTATCCTCGATGAACACTGAAGCTTTCTTT. It specifies CASSLSSMNTEAFF.

This sequence joins TRBV7-9 and TRBJ2-7; 7 nucleotides agree with TRBD1. Germline CDR1 is SEHNR and CDR2 is FQNEAQ (reference sequence). Trimming removed 3 bases from V and 0 bases from J; junction bases left unmatched: 5. The CDR3 has 15 residues. CDR3 DNA sequence: TGTGCCAGCAGCTTGGCGACAGGGCACTCCTACGAGCAGTACTTC. Its translation: CASSLATGHSYEQYF.

The gene calls are TRBV7-2 and TRBJ2-3; 8 nucleotides align to TRBD1. V dropped 3 bases and J dropped 3; count of bases not matched to a gene: 5. CDR3 size: 15 residues. The germline V gene encodes CDR1 SGHTA and CDR2 FQGNSA. The CDR3 protein is CASSFQGAGTDTQYF. The DNA for the CDR3 is TGTGCCAGCAGCTTCCAGGGGGCTGGGACAGATACGCAGTATTTT.

The sample holds a few counts of this clone. In DNA, the CDR3 is TGCGCCAGCAGCCAAGCCCCAGGGAGTACGCAGTATTTT. This encodes CASSQAPGSTQYF. The chain has TRBV4-3 and TRBJ2-3, with D possibly called TRBD1 or TRBD2 (5 bases each). Deletions cut 1 base from V and 8 bases from J, with 10 bases between. Germline-derived CDR1 and CDR2 are LGHNA and YSLEER. The CDR3 consists of 13 residues.

On this clone: A much larger clone is a single base away; this may be a read error. Other DNA sequences within the sample encode an identical CDR3. The gene calls are TRBV18 and TRBJ2-5; no clear D gene. The germline V and J ends were trimmed by 6 bases and 2 bases, with 4 bases remaining between them. Germline assignment: CDR1 KGHSH and CDR2 LQKENI. The CDR3 has 11 residues. The CDR3 DNA reads TGTGCCAGCTCTCCTCAAGAGACCCAGTACTTC. Translating gives CASSPQETQYF.

The chain recombines TRBV30 with TRBJ2-1; D is ambiguous. Trimming took 7 bases from V and 4 from J, leaving 14 bases between them. The germline V gene encodes CDR1 GTSNPN and CDR2 SVGIG (reference sequence). The CDR3 contains 13 residues. The CDR3 nucleotides read TGTGCCTTAATTATAGGGTCTTACAATGAGCAGTTCTTC. This gives the protein CALIIGSYNEQFF.

This clone was found once. DNA of the CDR3: TGCGCCAGCAGCAGGAGCGGGGGGGCCACAGATACGCAGTATTTT. Encoded protein: CASSRSGGATDTQYF. The chain combines TRBV5-1 with TRBJ2-3, with TRBD2 identical over 10 bases. V lost 4 bases and J lost 2; bases outside the gene matches: 4. The V gene's germline CDR1 is SGHRS and CDR2 YFSETQ. CDR3 length equals 15 residues.

The chain employs TRBV27 and TRBJ2-1, with 7 bases lining up with TRBD1. After removal of 6 bases from V and 7 bases from J, the junction contained 9 bases not matched to a gene. Germline CDR1 MNHEY, CDR2 SMNVEV (reference sequence). The CDR3 length is 14 residues. The CDR3, as DNA: TGTGCCAGCAGCGAATACAGGGGTCGGAATGAGCAGTTCTTC. The encoded protein is CASSEYRGRNEQFF.

The genes are TRBV30 and TRBJ1-2; D call uncertain. V dropped 0 bases and J dropped 0 bases, with 8 bases sitting between them. This CDR3 spans 14 amino acids. The germline V gene encodes CDR1 GTSNPN and CDR2 SVGIG (reference sequence). The CDR3 coding sequence is TGTGCCTGGAGTGTACTTTTGACTAACTATGGCTACACCTTC. Protein: CAWSVLLTNYGYTF.

The genes are TRBV29-1 and TRBJ1-2; D is unresolved. This CDR3 is 12 amino acids long. V was shortened by 6 bases and J by 4 bases, with 12 bases between the two germline ends. Germline V gene data show CDR1 as SQVTM and CDR2 as ANQGSEA. CDR3 DNA: TGCAGCGTGATCGACAAATTCTATGGCTACACCTTC. It encodes CSVIDKFYGYTF.

J is TRBJ2-5 and V is TRBV9, with 7 bases fitting TRBD1. With V trimmed by 4 bases and J by 4 bases, 4 bases remained unmatched. Germline V gene sequence: CDR1 SGDLS, CDR2 YYNGEE. The CDR3 has 13 residues. The chain's CDR3 is CASSKGQVETQYF. For the CDR3, the DNA is TGTGCCAGCAGCAAAGGACAGGTAGAGACCCAGTACTTC.

This clone was recorded a few times. The chain combines TRBV5-6 with TRBJ2-2; 8 bases map to TRBD1. This CDR3 contains 16 residues. In germline, CDR1 is SGHDT, CDR2 YYEEEE. The V and J ends lost 4 bases and 1 base, in that order; junction bases with no gene match: 6. The CDR3 region is CASSRTGTGNTGELFF. CDR3 sequence (DNA): TGTGCCAGCAGCCGAACCGGGACAGGGAACACCGGGGAGCTGTTTTTT.